This T cell receptor (beta chain) was identified during a study of T cell responses to AZD1222 COVID-19 vaccine. Study-wide findings and caveats: Donors were mostly white British, more females; clonal diversity possibly underestimated.

TCRdb keeps only in-frame clones here, not all; method: immunoSEQ multiplex PCR. The sample lists 120,000 to 150,000 clones; about 91% were seen once. The germline CDR1 and CDR2 sequences are MNHNY and SVGAGI (reference sequence). V dropped 6 bases and J dropped 2; count of bases not matched to a gene: 6. CDR3 length: 15 residues. As to this clone: Its antigen is as yet unknown.

This clonotype was obtained from an adult in good health. The sequenced sample was peripheral blood, obtained on day 0 of AZD1222 vaccination. The chain uses TRBV6-6 and TRBJ1-1, with 10 bases identical to TRBD1. This CDR3 is CASSFGDRGNTEAFF. The CDR3 nucleotides are TGTGCCAGCAGCTTTGGGGACAGGGGCAACACTGAAGCTTTCTTT.